This is a list of T cell receptor beta chains from one sample in a study of T cell repertoires in cytomegalovirus infection. TCRdb redid the calling of the reads with MiXCR, one entry per CDR3 protein. Of fewer than 250,000 distinct CDR3 sequences listed, 10% to 15% were seen once; the top ten hold roughly 1.7%. Sequenced material: PBMCs. The receptor set was obtained from a human donor in good health (CMV status not recorded). Some clones in this sample may be carry-over from other donors' samples. CDR3s include the opening cysteine and the closing phenylalanine or tryptophan. D genes are given only for firm matches. Not all rows give a size; the values are once, few, many and, for expanded clones, a class.

V	D	length	J	size	DNA	CDR3
TRBV11-3	NA	13	TRBJ1-1	many	TGTGCCAGCAGCGGACGGAAGAACACTGAAGCTTTCTTT	CASSGRKNTEAFF
TRBV6-2/TRBV6-3	TRBD1	14	TRBJ2-1	many	TGTGCCAGCAGTCCTGGGACAGGGGTTTATGAGCAGTTCTTC	CASSPGTGVYEQFF
TRBV9	TRBD2	15	TRBJ2-7	few	TGTGCCAGCAGCGTAGACCCAGCGGGAGGGAGAGAGCAGTACTTC	CASSVDPAGGREQYF
TRBV28	NA	15	TRBJ1-2	many	TGTGCCAGCAGGGTCCAGTCGGGCTCGTTTGGTGGCTACACCTTC	CASRVQSGSFGGYTF
TRBV7-9	TRBD2	16	TRBJ2-3	few	TGTGCCAGCAGCCTGAGCGGGGGGGCGCATACAGATACGCAGTATTTT	CASSLSGGAHTDTQYF
TRBV29-1	TRBD1	15	TRBJ2-2	many	TGCAGCGTTCGATTGACAGGGGCGAACACCGGGGAGCTGTTTTTT	CSVRLTGANTGELFF
TRBV29-1	TRBD1	13	TRBJ1-1	many	TGCAGCGGCCGACAGGGCATCAGGGCTGAAGCTTTCTTT	CSGRQGIRAEAFF
TRBV7-2	NA	16	TRBJ2-2	many	TGTGCCAGCAGCCCTGCCACAGGGAGTTGGGCCGGGGAGCTGTTTTTT	CASSPATGSWAGELFF
TRBV28	NA	17	TRBJ1-6	many	TGTGCCAGCAGGGCGGTTTGGACAACAGGCTATAATTCACCCCTCCACTTT	CASRAVWTTGYNSPLHF
TRBV27	TRBD1	14	TRBJ1-1	NA	TGTGCCAGCAGTTCTCGGACAGGGGCCACTGAAGCTTTCTTT	CASSSRTGATEAFF
TRBV20-1	TRBD1	15	TRBJ2-3	few	TGCAGTGCGGCGGGACAGGGGGCTGGCACAGATACGCAGTATTTT	CSAAGQGAGTDTQYF
TRBV2	NA	18	TRBJ2-5	NA	TGTGCCAGCAGTGAAGTTGGGACAGTCTTTCGGGGGCAAGAGACCCAGTACTTC	CASSEVGTVFRGQETQYF
TRBV5-6	NA	15	TRBJ1-1	NA	TGTGCCAGCAGCTTGGAGGCCCCAGGTGGAGGTGAAGCTTTCTTT	CASSLEAPGGGEAFF